These 23 T cell receptor beta chains originate from one sample sequenced in a study of blood T cell repertoires in COVID-19. Clones were read by immunoSEQ multiplex PCR, and TCRdb kept only the in-frame ones, dropping some. This sample has approximately 250,000 clones, with around 88% found just once. Input material: PBMCs or T cells enriched from blood (not recorded which). All receptors derive from a woman aged 35 to 49 with acute COVID-19.

The J gene is TRBJ2-5, the V gene TRBV11-2, with D perhaps TRBD1 (6 bases). Per germline, CDR1 SGHAT and CDR2 FQNNGV. V lost 0 bases and J lost 3, with 8 bases in between. This CDR3 is 14 amino acids long. CDR3 amino acids: CASSLDNREETQYF. The CDR3 region has the DNA TGTGCCAGCAGCTTAGATAACAGGGAAGAGACCCAGTACTTC.

CDR3 sequence reads: CASSHSEINEQFF. The CDR3 DNA follows: TGTGCCAGCAGTCACTCCGAGATCAATGAGCAGTTCTTC. The V call is TRBV7-9, the J call TRBJ2-1; D is unresolved. The germline CDR1 and CDR2 sequences are SEHNR and FQNEAQ (reference sequence). The CDR3 runs 13 residues. V gave up 6 bases and J gave up 6 bases, with 12 bases separating them.

This clone was observed a handful of times. The CDR3 sequence: CASSQPPLRKFF. The CDR3 DNA is TGTGCCAGCAGCCAACCACCGCTGAGGAAGTTCTTC. The chain has TRBV14 and TRBJ2-1; D ambiguous. The CDR3 contains 12 residues. V lost 2 bases to trimming and J lost 14 bases, with 13 bases between them. Germline-derived CDR1 and CDR2 are SGHDN and FVKESK.

The chain carries TRBV7-9 and TRBJ1-5; D is undetermined. Trimming pared 1 base from V and 5 bases from J, leaving 9 bases between. Germline V gene data show CDR1 as SEHNR and CDR2 as FQNEAQ (reference sequence). The CDR3 is 14 amino acids. CDR3 in amino acids: CASSLGDSYQPQHF. The CDR3 DNA sequence: TGTGCCAGCAGCTTAGGAGACTCTTATCAGCCCCAGCATTTT.

This chain links TRBV7-8 with TRBJ2-7; 10 bases align to TRBD1. Germline V lookup: CDR1 SGHVS, CDR2 FQNEAQ. V dropped 4 bases and J dropped 1; count of bases not matched to a gene: 1. CDR3 length: 14 residues. CDR3 in DNA: TGTGCCAGCAGCTGGGACAGGGGATCCTACGAGCAGTACTTC. Its protein is CASSWDRGSYEQYF.

V is TRBV10-2 and J is TRBJ1-4; possible D gene TRBD1, 5 bases. The CDR3 sequence is 16 residues long. V lost 10 bases and J lost 7, with 25 bases in between. CDR1 is WSHSY and CDR2 is SAAADI in the germline V gene. The CDR3 nucleotides read TGCGCCACCAACCCGCGAAAAGGGGCGCCCAGTGAAAAACTGTTTTTT. This encodes CATNPRKGAPSEKLFF.

This clone was recorded only once. The genes are TRBV5-6 and TRBJ1-1; D gene uncertain. V was shortened by 4 bases and J by 1 base, with 8 bases between the two germline ends. The CDR3 contains 13 residues. The germline V gene encodes CDR1 SGHDT and CDR2 YYEEEE. The chain's CDR3 is CASSLDTNTEAFF. As DNA, the CDR3 is TGTGCCAGCAGCCTTGACACGAACACTGAAGCTTTCTTT.

This clone was counted a few times. The same CDR3 is also encoded by other DNA sequences in this sample. V is TRBV7-9 and J is TRBJ1-6; possibly TRBD1 for D (6 bases). The CDR3 contains 14 residues. V lost 6 bases to trimming and J lost 4 bases, with 10 bases between them. Germline V gene lookup returns CDR1 SEHNR and CDR2 FQNEAQ (reference sequence). This CDR3 reads CASSSGQYNSPLHF. CDR3 DNA sequence: TGTGCCAGCAGTTCAGGACAGTATAATTCACCCCTCCACTTT.

V usage is TRBV28 and J usage is TRBJ1-1; D call uncertain. CDR3 length equals 12 residues. The V end was cut by 3 bases, the J end by 3 bases, with 5 bases between. In germline, CDR1 is MDHEN, CDR2 SYDVKM. The CDR3 sequence: CASSFTHTEAFF. The CDR3 DNA reads as TGTGCCAGCAGTTTCACACACACTGAAGCTTTCTTT.

This chain connects TRBV6-7 to TRBJ2-2, with 7 bases lining up with TRBD2. TRBV6-7 qualifies as an ORF whose function is uncertain. The CDR3 sequence is 17 residues long. Losses at the gene ends were 1 base for V and 4 bases for J; bases not matched to a gene: 9. CDR3 amino acids: CASSYWVGGPSTGELFF. The DNA of the CDR3 is TGTGCCAGCAGTTACTGGGTGGGAGGGCCGAGCACCGGGGAGCTGTTTTTT.

Details on this clone: The junction departs from germline at one end; a sequencing error may be responsible. The chain recombines TRBV7-7 with TRBJ2-1, with D possibly TRBD1 on 7 matching bases. The germline V gene has CDR1 SSHAT and CDR2 FNYEAQ (reference sequence). CDR3 length equals 16 residues. The CDR3 DNA reads as TGTGCTAGCAGCTGGGCGGCCGGGACAGCGGGCGGGGAGCAGTTCTTC. This translates into CASSWAAGTAGGEQFF.

The CDR3 region is CATSDDHRGRIGTSGSNEQFF. As DNA, the CDR3 is TGTGCCACCAGTGATGATCACAGGGGGCGGATTGGGACTAGCGGGTCCAATGAGCAGTTCTTC. The J gene is TRBJ2-1, the V gene TRBV24-1; the match to TRBD2 covers 12 bases. Unmatched junction bases numbered 20, after V lost 3 bases and J lost 6 bases. The CDR3 extends over 21 amino acids. Per the germline V gene, CDR1 is KGHDR and CDR2 is SFDVKD.

V and J are TRBV7-2 and TRBJ2-3; no reliable D call. CDR3 length equals 11 residues. The V end was cut by 2 bases, the J end by 10 bases, with 7 bases between. Germline loops: CDR1 SGHTA, CDR2 FQGNSA. CDR3 bases: TGTGCCAGCAGCTTAAACCGGGCGCAGTATTTT. Its protein product is CASSLNRAQYF.

This chain connects TRBV3-1 (or the pseudogene TRBV3-2) to TRBJ2-1; no clear D gene. With 0 bases removed from V and 5 bases from J, the gap between germline ends came to 11 bases. The CDR3 has 15 amino acids. CDR1 is LGHDT, CDR2 YNNKEL, per germline (reference sequence). CDR3: CASSQDGSTHNEQFF. In nucleotides, the CDR3 is TGTGCCAGCAGCCAAGACGGTAGCACCCACAATGAGCAGTTCTTC.

This rearrangement joins TRBV5-1 to TRBJ2-1; 11 bases fit TRBD1. This CDR3 is built from 20 residues. The germline V gene has CDR1 SGHRS and CDR2 YFSETQ. V lost 5 bases to trimming and J lost 0 bases; unmatched junction nucleotides: 16. CDR3 nucleotide sequence: TGCGCCAGCAGACCCGGGCTCGGGACAGGGGGGCTGAGCTCCTACAATGAGCAGTTCTTC. Residues: CASRPGLGTGGLSSYNEQFF.

The rearrangement joins TRBV18 to TRBJ1-1, with D possibly TRBD1 on 5 matching bases. CDR3 length: 15 residues. V was cut by 4 bases and J by 2 bases, with 14 bases left in between. Germline CDR1 reads KGHSH; CDR2 reads LQKENI. The CDR3 loop reads CASSLQSRENTEAFF. The CDR3 DNA sequence: TGTGCCAGCTCACTGCAGAGCAGGGAAAACACTGAAGCTTTCTTT.

The V and J genes are TRBV5-1 and TRBJ2-1, with 14 bases aligning to TRBD2. The CDR3 contains 17 residues. V dropped 3 bases and J dropped 1; count of bases not matched to a gene: 3. Looked up from germline, CDR1 is SGHRS and CDR2 is YFSETQ. CDR3 residues: CASSSGLAGVSYNEQFF. CDR3 nucleotides: TGCGCCAGCAGCTCGGGACTAGCGGGAGTGTCCTACAATGAGCAGTTCTTC. Drawing the rest from reference TRBV5-1 and TRBJ2-1, the complete variable domain is KAGVTQTPRYLIKTRGQQVTLSCSPISGHRSVSWYQQTPGQGLQFLFEYFSETQRNKGNFPGRFSGRQFSNSRSEMNVSTLELGDSALYLCASSSGLAGVSYNEQFFGPGTRLTVL.

The J gene is TRBJ2-7, the V gene TRBV7-4; a possible D gene is TRBD2 (6 bases). The CDR3 covers 16 residues. V lost 2 bases, J lost 1 base, and 15 bases lay in between. Germline V gene sequence: CDR1 SGHVT, CDR2 SQSDAQ. Written as DNA, the CDR3 is TGTGCCAGCAGCTTACCCCCCCTAGCGCAGTCCTACGAGCAGTACGTC. Its protein product is CASSLPPLAQSYEQYV.

This chain uses TRBV10-3 with TRBJ1-1; possibly TRBD1 for D (6 bases). The germline V and J ends were trimmed by 0 bases and 5 bases, with 10 bases remaining between them. This CDR3 comprises 14 residues. Germline V gene sequence: CDR1 ENHRY, CDR2 SYGVKD. DNA of the CDR3: TGTGCCATCAGTGAGTCGACAGGTGGGACTGAAGCTTTCTTT. It is translated as CAISESTGGTEAFF.

The gene calls are TRBV24-1 and TRBJ2-7; 9 bases match TRBD1. This CDR3 contains 14 residues. The V gene end was trimmed by 5 bases and the J gene end by 3 bases; junction bases not matched to a gene: 4. The germline V gene has CDR1 KGHDR and CDR2 SFDVKD. CDR3 DNA: TGTGCCACCAGTGGTACAGGGGGCCTCTACGAGCAGTACTTC. Its translation is CATSGTGGLYEQYF.

The rearrangement uses TRBV7-6 and TRBJ2-1; 8 nucleotides match TRBD1. This CDR3 spans 17 amino acids. Looked up from germline, CDR1 is SGHVS and CDR2 is FNYEAQ. With V trimmed by 1 base and J by 8 bases, 13 bases remained unmatched. The CDR3 DNA follows: TGTGCCAGCAGCTTAGAAGTTCAAGACAGGGGTAGGGATGAGCAGTTCTTC. It is translated as CASSLEVQDRGRDEQFF. The full variable domain, with the rest looked up from reference TRBV7-6 and TRBJ2-1, is GAGVSQSPRYKVTKRGQDVALRCDPISGHVSLYWYRQALGQGPEFLTYFNYEAQQDKSGLPNDRFSAERPEGSISTLTIQRTEQRDSAMYRCASSLEVQDRGRDEQFFGPGTRLTVL.

This sequence joins TRBV6-4 and TRBJ1-2; 7 bases fit TRBD1. This CDR3 region has 13 residues. The V segment lost 1 base and the J segment 8 bases; nucleotides outside the gene matches: 4. CDR1 MRHNA and CDR2 SNTAGT come from the germline V gene. CDR3 protein: CASSDLTGKGYTF. As DNA, the CDR3 is TGTGCCAGCAGTGACTTGACAGGGAAAGGCTACACCTTC.

The chain employs TRBV29-1 and TRBJ1-1, with D uncertain. Germline CDR1 is SQVTM and CDR2 is ANQGSEA. V was cut by 7 bases and J by 1 base, with 13 bases left in between. CDR3 length: 13 residues. The CDR3 DNA sequence: TGCAGCGCCTTGGGAGGACGGAACACTGAAGCTTTCTTT. It codes for CSALGGRNTEAFF. The variable domain in full, completed from reference TRBV29-1 and TRBJ1-1, reads SAVISQKPSRDICQRGTSLTIQCQVDSQVTMMFWYRQQPGQSLTLIATANQGSEATYESGFVIDKFPISRPNLTFSTLTVSNMSPEDSSIYLCSALGGRNTEAFFGQGTRLTVV.